These T cell receptor beta chains were read from a single sample in a study of T cells in localized non-small cell lung cancer. The repertoire was sequenced with immunoSEQ multiplex PCR; TCRdb's copy has only in-frame clones and lacks some. The sample carries 30,000 to 45,000 clones, 81% recorded once. Source: peripheral blood mononuclear cells, taken before any cancer treatment. The receptors come from a male donor older than 55 with stage II lung adenocarcinoma. Both conserved end residues are part of each CDR3. Fields, in order: J gene, clone size, V gene, D gene, CDR3 DNA, CDR3 protein. A D gene is named only where the DNA matches it firmly. The listing skips clone size in some rows; elsewhere it reads once, few, many or a size class.

J: TRBJ1-5
size: NA
V: TRBV2
D: NA
DNA: TGTGCCAGCAGGGGGACGGGGGGCTCAGAACAGCCCCAGCATTTT
CDR3: CASRGTGGSEQPQHF

J: TRBJ2-1
size: NA
V: TRBV14
D: NA
DNA: TGTGCCAGCAGCCTAACCTACAATGAGCAGTTCTTC
CDR3: CASSLTYNEQFF

J: TRBJ1-3
size: NA
V: TRBV30
D: NA
DNA: TGTGCCTGGAGTTTAACAGTTTACTCTGGAAACACCATATATTTT
CDR3: CAWSLTVYSGNTIYF

J: TRBJ1-1
size: NA
V: TRBV9
D: NA
DNA: TGTGCCAGCACCCCAGCCGAAGCGGGTTTTGAGGCTTTCTTT
CDR3: CASTPAEAGFEAFF

J: TRBJ1-1
size: NA
V: TRBV30
D: TRBD1
DNA: TGTGCCTGGAGTTTACAGGGGGCTCGGGGCACTGAAGCTTTCTTT
CDR3: CAWSLQGARGTEAFF

J: TRBJ2-1
size: NA
V: TRBV7-7
D: NA
DNA: TGTGCCAGCAGCTTAGGGAGTGCCGTCAATGAGCAGTTCTTC
CDR3: CASSLGSAVNEQFF

J: TRBJ1-1
size: NA
V: TRBV11-2
D: NA
DNA: TGTGCCTGCGCCAGGGGCACTGAAGCTTTCTTT
CDR3: CACARGTEAFF

J: TRBJ1-2
size: NA
V: TRBV28
D: NA
DNA: TGTGCCAGCAGTGAAAGATTCTATGGCTACACCTTC
CDR3: CASSERFYGYTF

J: TRBJ2-5
size: NA
V: TRBV6-5
D: NA
DNA: TGTGCCAGCAAGGGGGAGGGGGCGAGGCAAGAGACCCAGTACTTC
CDR3: CASKGEGARQETQYF

J: TRBJ1-5
size: NA
V: TRBV5-1
D: NA
DNA: TGCGCCAGCAGCTTGGACAGCAATCAGCCCCAGCATTTT
CDR3: CASSLDSNQPQHF

J: TRBJ1-3
size: NA
V: TRBV7-2
D: NA
DNA: TGTGCCAGCAGCCCCCGAAACACCATATATTTT
CDR3: CASSPRNTIYF

J: TRBJ1-3
size: medium-sized
V: TRBV6-1
D: NA
DNA: TGTGCCAGCAGTGAAGGGGCACGGCTGTCTGGAAACACCATATATTTT
CDR3: CASSEGARLSGNTIYF

J: TRBJ2-7
size: NA
V: TRBV5-1
D: NA
DNA: TGCGCCAGCAGATTCCAGGGGCCCTACGAGCAGTACTTC
CDR3: CASRFQGPYEQYF

J: TRBJ2-5
size: NA
V: TRBV19
D: NA
DNA: TGTGCCAGTAGTATGGGGACGGTACCAGTGGGGACCCAGTACTTC
CDR3: CASSMGTVPVGTQYF

J: TRBJ1-5
size: NA
V: TRBV4-1
D: TRBD1
DNA: TGCGCCAGCAGCAACTCCGGGACAGGATTTGGCAGTAGCAATCAGCCCCAGCATTTT
CDR3: CASSNSGTGFGSSNQPQHF

J: TRBJ2-7
size: NA
V: TRBV5-8
D: NA
DNA: TGTGCCAGCAGCATGGAAGGGGCATACGAGCAGTACTTC
CDR3: CASSMEGAYEQYF

J: TRBJ2-3
size: NA
V: TRBV6-6
D: NA
DNA: TGTGCCAGCAGTTACGGGCAGGGCCCTCCAGATACGCAGTATTTT
CDR3: CASSYGQGPPDTQYF

J: TRBJ1-1
size: NA
V: TRBV5-1
D: NA
DNA: TGCGCCAGCAGCTTAGGCACTGAAGCTTTCTTT
CDR3: CASSLGTEAFF

J: TRBJ2-7
size: NA
V: TRBV2
D: NA
DNA: TGTGCCAGCAGTGGAAGAGACAGGTTCAACGAGCAGTACTTC
CDR3: CASSGRDRFNEQYF

J: TRBJ1-1
size: NA
V: TRBV28
D: TRBD1
DNA: TGTGCCAGCAGCTCCGACAGGGGGACTGAAGCTTTCTTT
CDR3: CASSSDRGTEAFF

J: TRBJ2-5
size: NA
V: TRBV5-5
D: TRBD2
DNA: TGTGCCAGCAGCCCCCCGCCAGGCAGGGAGGGCAAAGAGACCCAGTACTTC
CDR3: CASSPPPGREGKETQYF

J: TRBJ2-1
size: NA
V: TRBV29-1
D: NA
DNA: TGCAGCGCAGCGGAAAGCTCCTACAATGAGCAGTTCTTC
CDR3: CSAAESSYNEQFF

J: TRBJ1-2
size: NA
V: TRBV6-6
D: NA
DNA: TGTGCCAGCAGCCCGGGGGACTATGGCTACACCTTC
CDR3: CASSPGDYGYTF

J: TRBJ1-5
size: NA
V: TRBV28
D: NA
DNA: TGTGCCAGCAGTTTAGACCAGCCCCAGCATTTT
CDR3: CASSLDQPQHF

J: TRBJ1-3
size: NA
V: TRBV14
D: TRBD1
DNA: TGTGCCAGCAGCCAGAGGGACAGAGGAAACACCATATATTTT
CDR3: CASSQRDRGNTIYF

J: TRBJ1-5
size: NA
V: TRBV16
D: NA
DNA: TGTGCCAGCAGCCAATCTCCCGTCGGACACCCGGTGGGACAGCCCCAGCATTTT
CDR3: CASSQSPVGHPVGQPQHF

J: TRBJ1-1
size: few
V: TRBV14
D: NA
DNA: TGTGCCAGCAGCCCCCAGTTCCCAGGGGAAGCTTTCTTT
CDR3: CASSPQFPGEAFF

J: TRBJ2-2
size: NA
V: TRBV7-6
D: NA
DNA: TGTGCCAGCAGCCCTTCAACCGGGGAGCTGTTTTTT
CDR3: CASSPSTGELFF

J: TRBJ2-3
size: few
V: TRBV13
D: TRBD1
DNA: TGTGCCAGCAGCCCCCGGGACAGGGCCACAGATACGCAGTATTTT
CDR3: CASSPRDRATDTQYF

J: TRBJ1-1
size: NA
V: TRBV2
D: TRBD1
DNA: TGTGCCAGCAGTTGGGACAGGGCGGCGGGAAAAGCTTTCTTT
CDR3: CASSWDRAAGKAFF

J: TRBJ1-5
size: NA
V: TRBV15
D: NA
DNA: TGTGCCACCAGCAGTATTTACAATCAGCCCCAGCATTTT
CDR3: CATSSIYNQPQHF

J: TRBJ2-7
size: once
V: TRBV7-2
D: NA
DNA: TGTGCCAGCAGCTCCCGACAGCGGGCCACCTACGAGCAGTACTTC
CDR3: CASSSRQRATYEQYF

J: TRBJ2-5
size: NA
V: TRBV2
D: NA
DNA: TGTGCCAGCGGATCCGGGGACTCCCTAGCTGAGACCCAGTACTTC
CDR3: CASGSGDSLAETQYF

J: TRBJ2-3
size: few
V: TRBV2
D: TRBD2
DNA: TGTGCCAGCAGCGTAGCGGGAGTGGCGACAGATACGCAGTATTTT
CDR3: CASSVAGVATDTQYF

J: TRBJ1-5
size: NA
V: TRBV5-8
D: TRBD1
DNA: TGTGCCAGCAGCCGCGGGACAGGGGGCATCGGCAATCAGCCCCAGCATTTT
CDR3: CASSRGTGGIGNQPQHF

J: TRBJ1-4
size: NA
V: TRBV14
D: NA
DNA: TGTGCCAGCAGCCCCCCGGGTCGAGAAAAACTGTTTTTT
CDR3: CASSPPGREKLFF

J: TRBJ2-1
size: NA
V: TRBV5-1
D: TRBD2
DNA: TGCGCCAGCAGCTCCCGCACGGGACTAGAGGTTCATGAGCAGTTCTTC
CDR3: CASSSRTGLEVHEQFF

J: TRBJ1-5
size: NA
V: TRBV5-1
D: NA
DNA: TGCGCCAGCAGCTATACAGGGAGCAATCAGCCCCAGCATTTT
CDR3: CASSYTGSNQPQHF

J: TRBJ2-7
size: NA
V: TRBV29-1
D: NA
DNA: TGCAGCGTTGAAGAGGGGGTGAACGAGCAGTACTTC
CDR3: CSVEEGVNEQYF

J: TRBJ2-5
size: once
V: TRBV7-2
D: NA
DNA: TGTGCCAGCAGCTCCCTGGTGAAAGAGACCCAGTACTTC
CDR3: CASSSLVKETQYF

J: TRBJ1-1
size: NA
V: TRBV5-5
D: NA
DNA: TGTGCCAGCAGCCTAGGGGCAGGCTTGGGAGAAGCTTTCTTT
CDR3: CASSLGAGLGEAFF

J: TRBJ2-1
size: few
V: TRBV4-3
D: TRBD2
DNA: TGCGCCAGCAGCCTGCAGGTAGCGGGAGAGGTTGAGCAGTTCTTC
CDR3: CASSLQVAGEVEQFF

J: TRBJ1-1
size: NA
V: TRBV5-4
D: TRBD1
DNA: TGTGCCAGCAGCTTGGGACAGGGGAGGGCTGAAGCTTTCTTT
CDR3: CASSLGQGRAEAFF

J: TRBJ1-6
size: NA
V: TRBV2
D: NA
DNA: TGTGCCAGCAGTGAAGAAACAGGGTGGCGGAATTCACCCCTCCACTTT
CDR3: CASSEETGWRNSPLHF

J: TRBJ2-5
size: NA
V: TRBV11-2
D: TRBD2
DNA: TGTGCCAGCAGCTTAGATGGGCCGGGGGGAGGGACCCAGTACTTC
CDR3: CASSLDGPGGGTQYF

J: TRBJ2-5
size: NA
V: TRBV6-1
D: NA
DNA: TGTGCCAGCAGTGAAGTAGAGGGTGAGACCCAGTACTTC
CDR3: CASSEVEGETQYF

J: TRBJ2-5
size: NA
V: TRBV5-6
D: NA
DNA: TGTGCCAGCAGCTCCGAAGGATTCGGGACCCAGTACTTC
CDR3: CASSSEGFGTQYF

J: TRBJ2-7
size: NA
V: TRBV2
D: TRBD1
DNA: TGTGCCAGCAGTGGGACAGGGGGCATCGAGCAGTACTTC
CDR3: CASSGTGGIEQYF

J: TRBJ2-7
size: once
V: TRBV6-6
D: NA
DNA: TGTGCCAGCAGCCTGGGTCGCGAGCAGTACTTC
CDR3: CASSLGREQYF

J: TRBJ1-2
size: NA
V: TRBV19
D: NA
DNA: TGTGCCAGTAGTGAGACGGGCAGTTCCCTCTATGGCTACACCTTC
CDR3: CASSETGSSLYGYTF

J: TRBJ1-2
size: once
V: TRBV27
D: TRBD1
DNA: TGTGCCACCTCTACTCCGACAGGGATGGACACCTTC
CDR3: CATSTPTGMDTF

J: TRBJ1-1
size: NA
V: TRBV6-1
D: NA
DNA: TGTGCCAGCAGTGAACAGGCAGGCCTCAGGGGCACTGAAGCTTTCTTT
CDR3: CASSEQAGLRGTEAFF

J: TRBJ1-5
size: NA
V: TRBV6-5
D: NA
DNA: TGTGCCAGCAGTGTTACCCCTGGGGTTAATCAGCCCCAGCATTTT
CDR3: CASSVTPGVNQPQHF

J: TRBJ2-6
size: NA
V: TRBV29-1
D: TRBD1
DNA: TGCAGCGTGACAGGGTTCCGCTCTGGGGCCAACGTCCTGACTTTC
CDR3: CSVTGFRSGANVLTF

J: TRBJ1-5
size: NA
V: TRBV6-5
D: NA
DNA: TGTGCCAGCAGCCCTACCCGAGATCAGCCCCAGCATTTT
CDR3: CASSPTRDQPQHF

J: TRBJ1-2
size: once
V: TRBV6-5
D: NA
DNA: TGTGCCAGCCGCGGGCAGGCTGGCTACACCTTC
CDR3: CASRGQAGYTF